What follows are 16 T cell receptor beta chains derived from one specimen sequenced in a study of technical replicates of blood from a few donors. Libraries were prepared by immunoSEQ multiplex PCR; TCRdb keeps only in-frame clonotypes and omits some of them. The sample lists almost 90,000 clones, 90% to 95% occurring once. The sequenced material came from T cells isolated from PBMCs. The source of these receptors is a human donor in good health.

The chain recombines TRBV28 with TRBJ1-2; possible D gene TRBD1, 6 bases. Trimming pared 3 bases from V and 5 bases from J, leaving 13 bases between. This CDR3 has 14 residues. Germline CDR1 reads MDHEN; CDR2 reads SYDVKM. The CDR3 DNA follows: TGTGCCAGCAGTTTTCAGGGGCGGGTATATGGCTACACCTTC. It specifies CASSFQGRVYGYTF.

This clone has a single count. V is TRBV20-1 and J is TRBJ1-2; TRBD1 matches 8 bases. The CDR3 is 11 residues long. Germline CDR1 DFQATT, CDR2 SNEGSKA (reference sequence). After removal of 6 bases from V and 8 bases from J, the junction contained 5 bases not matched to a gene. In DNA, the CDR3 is TGCAGTGCAAGGACAGGGTTCGGCTACACCTTC. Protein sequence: CSARTGFGYTF.

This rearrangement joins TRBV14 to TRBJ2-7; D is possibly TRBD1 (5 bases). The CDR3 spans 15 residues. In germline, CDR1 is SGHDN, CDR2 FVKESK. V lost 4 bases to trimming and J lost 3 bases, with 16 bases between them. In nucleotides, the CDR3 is TGTGCCAGCAGCCCCTATGGCGACAGCGTCTACGAGCAGTACTTC. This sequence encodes CASSPYGDSVYEQYF.

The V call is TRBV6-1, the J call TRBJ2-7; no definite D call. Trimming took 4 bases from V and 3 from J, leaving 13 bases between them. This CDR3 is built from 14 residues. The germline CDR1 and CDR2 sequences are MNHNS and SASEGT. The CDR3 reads CASSGASPYYEQYF. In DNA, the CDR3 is TGTGCCAGCAGTGGGGCGTCCCCCTACTACGAGCAGTACTTC.

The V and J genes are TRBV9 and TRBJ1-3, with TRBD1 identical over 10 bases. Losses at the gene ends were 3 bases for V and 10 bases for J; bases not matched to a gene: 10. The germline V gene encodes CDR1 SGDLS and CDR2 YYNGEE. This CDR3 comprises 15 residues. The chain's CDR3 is CASSGRDRGFRTIYF. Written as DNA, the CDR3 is TGTGCCAGCAGCGGCCGGGACAGGGGCTTTAGGACCATATATTTT.

CDR3 sequence reads: CASTEIVVSWTPDSGNTIYF. The DNA for the CDR3 is TGTGCCAGCACCGAAATCGTCGTGAGTTGGACACCAGACTCTGGAAACACCATATATTTT. The gene calls are TRBV2 and TRBJ1-3; tentative D call: TRBD1 (5 bases). V dropped 7 bases and J dropped 0 bases, with 28 bases sitting between them. The germline gives CDR1 SNHLY, CDR2 FYNNEI. CDR3 length equals 20 residues.

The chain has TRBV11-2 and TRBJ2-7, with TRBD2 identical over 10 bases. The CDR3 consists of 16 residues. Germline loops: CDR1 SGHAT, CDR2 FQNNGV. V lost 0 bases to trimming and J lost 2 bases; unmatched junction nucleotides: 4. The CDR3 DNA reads TGTGCCAGCAGCTTAGATATTACTAGCGGGGCCTACGAGCAGTACTTC. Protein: CASSLDITSGAYEQYF.

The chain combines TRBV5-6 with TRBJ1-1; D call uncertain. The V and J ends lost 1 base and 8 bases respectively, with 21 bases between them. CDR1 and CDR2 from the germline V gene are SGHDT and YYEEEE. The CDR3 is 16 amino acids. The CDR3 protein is CASSLTPGLGTTEAFF. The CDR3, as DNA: TGTGCCAGCAGCTTGACCCCCGGACTTGGCACGACAGAAGCTTTCTTT.

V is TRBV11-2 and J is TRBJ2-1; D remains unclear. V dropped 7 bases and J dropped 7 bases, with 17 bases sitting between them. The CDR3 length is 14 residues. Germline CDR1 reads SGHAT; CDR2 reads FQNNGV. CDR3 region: CASTQSRNINEQFF. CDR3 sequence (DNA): TGTGCCAGCACGCAGAGCAGGAATATTAATGAGCAGTTCTTC.

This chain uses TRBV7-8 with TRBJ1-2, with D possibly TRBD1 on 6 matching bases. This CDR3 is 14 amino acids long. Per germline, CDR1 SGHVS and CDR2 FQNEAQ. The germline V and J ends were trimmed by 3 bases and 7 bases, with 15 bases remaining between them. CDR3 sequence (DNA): TGTGCCAGCAGCTTTAAACAGGGTATCGGTGGCTACACCTTC. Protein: CASSFKQGIGGYTF.

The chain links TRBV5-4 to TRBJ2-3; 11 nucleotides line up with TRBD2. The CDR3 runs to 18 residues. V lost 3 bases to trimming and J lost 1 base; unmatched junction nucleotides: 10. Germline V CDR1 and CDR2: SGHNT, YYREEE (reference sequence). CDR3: CASSSASGGIVGTDTQYF. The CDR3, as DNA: TGTGCCAGCAGCTCGGCTAGCGGGGGGATCGTCGGCACAGATACGCAGTATTTT.

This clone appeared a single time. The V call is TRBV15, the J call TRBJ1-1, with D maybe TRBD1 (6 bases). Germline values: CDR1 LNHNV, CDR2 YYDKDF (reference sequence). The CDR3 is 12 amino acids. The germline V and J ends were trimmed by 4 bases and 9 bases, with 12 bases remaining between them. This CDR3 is CATSKEDRKAFF. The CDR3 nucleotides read TGTGCCACCAGCAAGGAGGACAGAAAAGCTTTCTTT.

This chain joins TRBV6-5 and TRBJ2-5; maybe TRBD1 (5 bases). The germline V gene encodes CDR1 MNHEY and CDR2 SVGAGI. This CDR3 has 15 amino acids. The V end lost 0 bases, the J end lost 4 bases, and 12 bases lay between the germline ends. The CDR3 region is CASSYSPGKGETQYF. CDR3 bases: TGTGCCAGCAGTTACTCCCCAGGGAAGGGAGAGACCCAGTACTTC.

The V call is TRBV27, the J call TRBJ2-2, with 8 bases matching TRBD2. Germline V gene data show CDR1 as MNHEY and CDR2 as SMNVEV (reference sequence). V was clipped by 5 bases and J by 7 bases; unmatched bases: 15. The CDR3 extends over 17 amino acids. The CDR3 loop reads CASSNEDGLADDGELFF. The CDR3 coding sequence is TGTGCCAGCAGTAACGAGGACGGACTAGCAGATGACGGGGAGCTGTTTTTT.

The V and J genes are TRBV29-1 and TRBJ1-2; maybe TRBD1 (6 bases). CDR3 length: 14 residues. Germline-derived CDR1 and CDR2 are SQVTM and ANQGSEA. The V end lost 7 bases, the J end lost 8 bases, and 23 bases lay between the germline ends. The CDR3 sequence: CSAITGSTIEGYTF. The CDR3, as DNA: TGCAGCGCAATAACAGGGTCCACAATAGAAGGCTACACCTTC.

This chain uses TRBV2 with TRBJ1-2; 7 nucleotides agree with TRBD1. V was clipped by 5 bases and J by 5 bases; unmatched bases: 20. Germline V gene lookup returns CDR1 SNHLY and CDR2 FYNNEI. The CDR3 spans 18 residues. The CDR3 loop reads CASSYPQGGSSGTYGYTF. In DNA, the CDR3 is TGTGCCAGCAGTTACCCCCAAGGGGGCAGCTCAGGGACTTATGGCTACACCTTC.